This TCR beta chain was sequenced in a study of CD8+ T cells in alopecia areata. Extracted RNA was reverse transcribed, and the resulting cDNA served as sequencing template. TCRdb's copy holds only in-frame clones and misses some; the assay was immunoSEQ multiplex PCR. The repertoire holds about 150,000 clones, with about 54% as singletons. Trimming removed 7 bases from V and 7 bases from J, with 19 bases in between. The CDR3 consists of 13 residues. Germline V gene lookup returns CDR1 SQVTM and CDR2 ANQGSEA. The researchers isolated CD4+ and CD8+ T cells from PBMCs by sorting. The clonotype originates from a human donor in good health. The sequencing sample was made of CD4+ T cells sorted from blood. V is TRBV29-1 and J is TRBJ1-1; perhaps TRBD1 as D (6 bases). CDR3 residues: CSGGRDTGREAFF. The CDR3, as DNA: TGCAGCGGGGGTAGGGACACCGGGCGTGAAGCTTTCTTT.